This TCR beta chain was obtained from a study of cytomegalovirus exposure and HLA in healthy donors. For this clone: Its antigen is as yet unknown.

The PCR made use of 60 Vbeta and 13 Jbeta primers. Using immunoSEQ multiplex PCR, the repertoire was profiled, and TCRdb retains in-frame clones only, with some absent. This table holds more than 80,000 clones, over 75% found once. Study-level points and caveats: Segments of the TCR beta V type were, in most cases, productive about 90% or about 30% of the time in an earlier analysis. The study assumed roughly uniform donor sequencing depth for presence/absence analyses.

V was pared by 8 bases and J by 7 bases, with 9 bases of the junction left unmatched. Looked up from germline, CDR1 is SNHLY and CDR2 is FYNNEI. The CDR3 has 15 amino acids. V is TRBV2 and J is TRBJ1-6; TRBD1 agrees at 9 bases. Sequenced sample: PBMCs. The receptor was isolated from a man aged 55 to 70 in good health and CMV-seronegative. The CDR3 DNA reads TGTGCCAGCGGCCAGGAGGGACAGGGCAATTCACCCCTCCACTTT. Protein: CASGQEGQGNSPLHF.